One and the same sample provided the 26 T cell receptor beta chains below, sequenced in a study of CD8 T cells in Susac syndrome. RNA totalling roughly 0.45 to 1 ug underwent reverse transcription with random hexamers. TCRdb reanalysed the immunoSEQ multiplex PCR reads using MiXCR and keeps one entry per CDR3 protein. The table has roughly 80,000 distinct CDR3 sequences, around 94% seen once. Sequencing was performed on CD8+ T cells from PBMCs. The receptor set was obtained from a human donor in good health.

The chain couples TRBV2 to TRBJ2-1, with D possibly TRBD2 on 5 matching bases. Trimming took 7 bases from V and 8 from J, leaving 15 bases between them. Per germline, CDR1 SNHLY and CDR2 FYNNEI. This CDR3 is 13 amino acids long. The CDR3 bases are TGTGCCAGCAAGGCTAGCCTTCGGGATGAGCAGTTCTTC. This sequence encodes CASKASLRDEQFF. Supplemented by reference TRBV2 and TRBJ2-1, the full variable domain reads EPEVTQTPSHQVTQMGQEVILRCVPISNHLYFYWYRQILGQKVEFLVSFYNNEISEKSEIFDDQFSVERPDGSNFTLKIRSTKLEDSAMYFCASKASLRDEQFFGPGTRLTVL.

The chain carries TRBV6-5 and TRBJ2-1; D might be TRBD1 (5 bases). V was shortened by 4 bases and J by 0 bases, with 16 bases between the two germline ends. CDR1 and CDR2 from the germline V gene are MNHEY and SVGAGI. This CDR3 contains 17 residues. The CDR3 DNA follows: TGTGCCAGCAGTTCGACAGCAAGAGATCTCTCCTACAATGAGCAGTTCTTC. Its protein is CASSSTARDLSYNEQFF.

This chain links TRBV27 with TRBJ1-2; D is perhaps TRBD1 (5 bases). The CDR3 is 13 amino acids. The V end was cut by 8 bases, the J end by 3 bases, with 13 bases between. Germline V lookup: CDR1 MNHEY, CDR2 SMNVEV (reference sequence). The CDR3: CASFGGGDYGYTF. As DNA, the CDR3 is TGTGCCAGCTTCGGGGGAGGGGACTATGGCTACACCTTC.

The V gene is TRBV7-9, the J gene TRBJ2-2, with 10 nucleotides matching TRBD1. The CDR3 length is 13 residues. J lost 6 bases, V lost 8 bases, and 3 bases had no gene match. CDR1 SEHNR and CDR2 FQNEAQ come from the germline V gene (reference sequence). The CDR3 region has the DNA TGTGCCAGCGGACAGGGGGGCTCCGGGGAGCTGTTTTTT. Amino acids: CASGQGGSGELFF.

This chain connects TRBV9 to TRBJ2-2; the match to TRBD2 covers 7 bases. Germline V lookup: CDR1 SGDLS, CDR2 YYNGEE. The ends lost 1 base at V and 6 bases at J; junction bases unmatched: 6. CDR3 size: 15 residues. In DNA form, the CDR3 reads TGTGCCAGCAGCGTACTCGCGGGAGAGGCCGGGGAGCTGTTTTTT. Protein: CASSVLAGEAGELFF.

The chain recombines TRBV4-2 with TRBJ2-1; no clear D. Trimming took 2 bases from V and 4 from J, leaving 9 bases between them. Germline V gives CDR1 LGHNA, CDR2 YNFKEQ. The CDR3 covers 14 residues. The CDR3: CASSQKRGYNEQFF. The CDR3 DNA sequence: TGTGCCAGCAGCCAAAAAAGAGGTTACAATGAGCAGTTCTTC.

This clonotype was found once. The CDR3 spells CASSLRTRGNTIYF. CDR3 bases: TGTGCCAGCAGCTTGCGGACACGCGGAAACACCATATATTTT. The chain uses TRBV11-2 and TRBJ1-3, with TRBD1 as a possible D gene (5 bases). Germline loops: CDR1 SGHAT, CDR2 FQNNGV. The CDR3 consists of 14 residues. V was pared by 3 bases and J by 4 bases, with 10 bases between.

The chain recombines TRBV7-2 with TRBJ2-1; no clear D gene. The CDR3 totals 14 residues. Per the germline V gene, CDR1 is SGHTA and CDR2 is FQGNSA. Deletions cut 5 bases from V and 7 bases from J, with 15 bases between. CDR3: CASSRPGIINEQFF. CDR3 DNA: TGTGCCAGCAGCAGACCTGGCATAATAAATGAGCAGTTCTTC.

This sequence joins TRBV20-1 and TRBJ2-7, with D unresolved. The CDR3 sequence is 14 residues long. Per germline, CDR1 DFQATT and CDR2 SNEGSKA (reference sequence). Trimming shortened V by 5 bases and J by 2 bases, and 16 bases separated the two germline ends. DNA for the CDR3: TGCAGTGCTTCCCCCCCCGGCCAGACCTACGAGCAGTACGTC. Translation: CSASPPGQTYEQYV.

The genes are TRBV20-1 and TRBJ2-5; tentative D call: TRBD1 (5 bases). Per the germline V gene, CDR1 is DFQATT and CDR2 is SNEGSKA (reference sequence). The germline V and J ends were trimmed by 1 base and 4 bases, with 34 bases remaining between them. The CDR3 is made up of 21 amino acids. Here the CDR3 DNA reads TGCAGTGCTAGAGCATATCTTCTTAGAACAGGCGATGGCGAGGATCGAGAGACCCAGTACTTC. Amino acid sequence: CSARAYLLRTGDGEDRETQYF.

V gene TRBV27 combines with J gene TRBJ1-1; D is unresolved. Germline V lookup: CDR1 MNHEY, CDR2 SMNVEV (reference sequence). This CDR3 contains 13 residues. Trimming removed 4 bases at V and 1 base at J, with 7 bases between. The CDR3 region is CASSSLGNTEAFF. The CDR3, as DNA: TGTGCCAGCAGTTCTCTTGGGAACACTGAAGCTTTCTTT.

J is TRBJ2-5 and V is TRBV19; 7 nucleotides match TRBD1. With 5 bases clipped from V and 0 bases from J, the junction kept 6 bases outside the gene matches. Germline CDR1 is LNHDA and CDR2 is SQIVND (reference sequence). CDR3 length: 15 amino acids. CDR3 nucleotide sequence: TGTGCCAGTAGTCCGGGACAGACAAACCAAGAGACCCAGTACTTC. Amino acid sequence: CASSPGQTNQETQYF.

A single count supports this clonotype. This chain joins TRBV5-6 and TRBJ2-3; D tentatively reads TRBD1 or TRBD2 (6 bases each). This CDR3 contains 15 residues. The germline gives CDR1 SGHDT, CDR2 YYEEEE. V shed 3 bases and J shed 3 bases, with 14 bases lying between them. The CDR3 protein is CASSSFPGATDTQYF. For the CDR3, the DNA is TGTGCCAGCAGCTCGTTCCCGGGGGCGACAGATACGCAGTATTTT.

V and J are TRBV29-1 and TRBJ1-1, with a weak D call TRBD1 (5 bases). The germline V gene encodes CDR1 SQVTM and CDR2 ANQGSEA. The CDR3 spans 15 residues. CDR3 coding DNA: TGCACCGTGTGGCAAGCAGGGCTTCCGAACACTGAAGCTTTCTTT. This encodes CTVWQAGLPNTEAFF.

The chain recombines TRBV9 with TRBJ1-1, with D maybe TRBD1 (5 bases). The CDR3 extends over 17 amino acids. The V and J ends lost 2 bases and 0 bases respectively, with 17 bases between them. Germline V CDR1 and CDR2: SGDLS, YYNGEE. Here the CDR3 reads CASSVHTGGRLNTEAFF. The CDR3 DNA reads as TGTGCCAGCAGCGTCCACACAGGAGGGCGGTTGAACACTGAAGCTTTCTTT.

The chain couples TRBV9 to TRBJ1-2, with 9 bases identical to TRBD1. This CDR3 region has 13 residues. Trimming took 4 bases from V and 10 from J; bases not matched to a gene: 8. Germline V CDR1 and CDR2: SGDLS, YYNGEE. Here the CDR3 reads CASSPRDRDVYTF. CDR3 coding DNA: TGTGCCAGCAGCCCCCGGGACAGGGACGTCTACACCTTC.

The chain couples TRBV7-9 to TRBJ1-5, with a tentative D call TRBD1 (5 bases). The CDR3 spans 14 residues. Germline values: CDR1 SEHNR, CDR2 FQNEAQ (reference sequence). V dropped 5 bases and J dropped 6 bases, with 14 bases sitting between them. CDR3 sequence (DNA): TGTGCCAGCAGCCACCCCGGGACCGCTCAGCCCCAGCATTTT. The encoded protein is CASSHPGTAQPQHF. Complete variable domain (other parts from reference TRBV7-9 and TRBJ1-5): DTGVSQNPRHKITKRGQNVTFRCDPISEHNRLYWYRQTLGQGPEFLTYFQNEAQLEKSRLLSDRFSAERPKGSFSTLEIQRTEQGDSAMYLCASSHPGTAQPQHFGDGTRLSIL.

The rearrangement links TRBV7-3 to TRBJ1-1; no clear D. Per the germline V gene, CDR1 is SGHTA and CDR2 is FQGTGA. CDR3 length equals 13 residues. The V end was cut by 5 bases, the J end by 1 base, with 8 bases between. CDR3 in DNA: TGTGCCAGCAGCCTCACAGAGAACACTGAAGCTTTCTTT. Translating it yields CASSLTENTEAFF.

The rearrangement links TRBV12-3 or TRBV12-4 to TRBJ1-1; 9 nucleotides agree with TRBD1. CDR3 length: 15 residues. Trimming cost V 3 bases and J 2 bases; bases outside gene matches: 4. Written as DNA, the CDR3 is TGTGCCAGCAGTTTTCCGGGACAGGGAAACACTGAAGCTTTCTTT. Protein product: CASSFPGQGNTEAFF.

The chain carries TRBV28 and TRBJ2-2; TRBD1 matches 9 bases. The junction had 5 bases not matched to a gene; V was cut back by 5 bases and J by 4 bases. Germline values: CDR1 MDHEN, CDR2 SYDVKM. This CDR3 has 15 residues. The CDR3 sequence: CASSRTGVSTGELFF. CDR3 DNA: TGTGCCAGCAGTAGGACAGGGGTGAGCACCGGGGAGCTGTTTTTT.

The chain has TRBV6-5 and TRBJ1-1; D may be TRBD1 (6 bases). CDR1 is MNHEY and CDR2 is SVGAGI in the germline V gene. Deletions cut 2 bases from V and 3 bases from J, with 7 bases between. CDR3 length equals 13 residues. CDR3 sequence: CASSYEGDTEAFF. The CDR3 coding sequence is TGTGCCAGCAGTTACGAGGGGGACACTGAAGCTTTCTTT.

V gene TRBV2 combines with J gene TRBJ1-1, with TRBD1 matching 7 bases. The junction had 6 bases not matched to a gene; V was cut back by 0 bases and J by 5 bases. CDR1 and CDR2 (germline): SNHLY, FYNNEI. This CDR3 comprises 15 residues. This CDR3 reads CASSEASGQFTEAFF. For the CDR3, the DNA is TGTGCCAGCAGTGAAGCGTCGGGACAGTTTACTGAAGCTTTCTTT. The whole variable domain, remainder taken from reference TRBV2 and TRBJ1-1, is EPEVTQTPSHQVTQMGQEVILRCVPISNHLYFYWYRQILGQKVEFLVSFYNNEISEKSEIFDDQFSVERPDGSNFTLKIRSTKLEDSAMYFCASSEASGQFTEAFFGQGTRLTVV.

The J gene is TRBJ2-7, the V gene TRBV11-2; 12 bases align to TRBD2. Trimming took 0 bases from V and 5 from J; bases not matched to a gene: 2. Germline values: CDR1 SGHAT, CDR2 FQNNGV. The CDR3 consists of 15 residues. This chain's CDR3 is CASSLELAGGNEQYF. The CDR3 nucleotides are TGTGCCAGCAGCTTAGAACTAGCGGGGGGAAACGAGCAGTACTTC. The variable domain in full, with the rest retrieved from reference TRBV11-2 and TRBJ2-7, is EAGVAQSPRYKIIEKRQSVAFWCNPISGHATLYWYQQILGQGPKLLIQFQNNGVVDDSQLPKDRFSAERLKGVDSTLKIQPAKLEDSAVYLCASSLELAGGNEQYFGPGTRLTVT.

Written as DNA, the CDR3 is TGTGCCAGCAGTCTGAGGGGGCCTGCCTATGGCTACACCTTC. Amino acids: CASSLRGPAYGYTF. This sequence joins TRBV27 and TRBJ1-2, with 7 nucleotides matching TRBD1. Germline CDR1 and CDR2: MNHEY and SMNVEV (reference sequence). The CDR3 has 14 residues. V dropped 5 bases and J dropped 4; count of bases not matched to a gene: 7.

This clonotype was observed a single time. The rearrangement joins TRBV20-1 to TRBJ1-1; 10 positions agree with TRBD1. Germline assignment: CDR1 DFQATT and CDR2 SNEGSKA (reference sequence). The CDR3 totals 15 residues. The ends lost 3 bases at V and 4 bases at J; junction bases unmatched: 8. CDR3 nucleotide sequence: TGCAGTGCTAGGTATGACTGGACAGGGGGCACTGAAGCTTTCTTT. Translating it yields CSARYDWTGGTEAFF.

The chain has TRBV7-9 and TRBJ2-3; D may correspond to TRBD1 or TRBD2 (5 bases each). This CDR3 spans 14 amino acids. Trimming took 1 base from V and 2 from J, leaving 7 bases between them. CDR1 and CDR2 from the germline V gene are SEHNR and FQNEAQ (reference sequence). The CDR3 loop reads CASSLGGTTDTQYF. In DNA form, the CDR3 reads TGTGCCAGCAGCTTAGGAGGGACCACAGATACGCAGTATTTT.